This TCR beta chain was observed in a study of OX40 agonist ivuxolimab in advanced cancers. Comment on this clone: Its antigen remains unidentified.

V lost 0 bases, J lost 3 bases, and 18 bases lay in between. Per the germline V gene, CDR1 is LNHNV and CDR2 is YYDKDF (reference sequence). CDR3 size: 17 residues. Repertoires were generated with immunoSEQ multiplex PCR, while TCRdb's copy carries only in-frame clones and drops some. This table holds 55,000 to 60,000 clones, 93% found once. At baseline, cycle 4 day 1, and cycle 7 day 1, blood was sampled. Study outcomes and limitations: The average count of expanded clones was higher among CD8+ T cells than among CD4+.

The sample here was CD4+ or CD8+ T cells sorted from blood, taken in a trial of the OX40 agonist ivuxolimab. V usage is TRBV15 and J usage is TRBJ2-7; D assignment may be TRBD1 or TRBD2 (5 bases each). The TCR sequence derives from an adult with an advanced solid tumor such as melanoma, head and neck, liver or kidney cancer. Here the CDR3 DNA reads TGTGCCACCAGCAGAGACCCCGTTGTGGGGGTCAACTACGAGCAGTACTTC. This codes for CATSRDPVVGVNYEQYF.